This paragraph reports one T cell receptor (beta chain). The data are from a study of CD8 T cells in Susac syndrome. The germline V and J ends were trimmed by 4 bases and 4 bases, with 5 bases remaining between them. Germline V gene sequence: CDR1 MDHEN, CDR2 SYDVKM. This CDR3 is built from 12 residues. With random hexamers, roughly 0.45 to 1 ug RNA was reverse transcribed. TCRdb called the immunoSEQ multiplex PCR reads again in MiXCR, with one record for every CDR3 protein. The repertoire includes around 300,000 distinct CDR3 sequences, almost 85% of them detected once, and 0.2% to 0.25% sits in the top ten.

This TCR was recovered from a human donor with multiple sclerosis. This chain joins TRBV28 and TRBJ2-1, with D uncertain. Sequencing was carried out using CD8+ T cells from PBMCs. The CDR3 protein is CASSYEYNEQFF. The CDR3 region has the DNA TGTGCCAGCAGTTACGAGTACAATGAGCAGTTCTTC. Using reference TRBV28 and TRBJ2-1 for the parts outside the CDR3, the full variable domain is DVKVTQSSRYLVKRTGEKVFLECVQDMDHENMFWYRQDPGLGLRLIYFSYDVKMKEKGDIPEGYSVSREKKERFSLILESASTNQTSMYLCASSYEYNEQFFGPGTRLTVL.